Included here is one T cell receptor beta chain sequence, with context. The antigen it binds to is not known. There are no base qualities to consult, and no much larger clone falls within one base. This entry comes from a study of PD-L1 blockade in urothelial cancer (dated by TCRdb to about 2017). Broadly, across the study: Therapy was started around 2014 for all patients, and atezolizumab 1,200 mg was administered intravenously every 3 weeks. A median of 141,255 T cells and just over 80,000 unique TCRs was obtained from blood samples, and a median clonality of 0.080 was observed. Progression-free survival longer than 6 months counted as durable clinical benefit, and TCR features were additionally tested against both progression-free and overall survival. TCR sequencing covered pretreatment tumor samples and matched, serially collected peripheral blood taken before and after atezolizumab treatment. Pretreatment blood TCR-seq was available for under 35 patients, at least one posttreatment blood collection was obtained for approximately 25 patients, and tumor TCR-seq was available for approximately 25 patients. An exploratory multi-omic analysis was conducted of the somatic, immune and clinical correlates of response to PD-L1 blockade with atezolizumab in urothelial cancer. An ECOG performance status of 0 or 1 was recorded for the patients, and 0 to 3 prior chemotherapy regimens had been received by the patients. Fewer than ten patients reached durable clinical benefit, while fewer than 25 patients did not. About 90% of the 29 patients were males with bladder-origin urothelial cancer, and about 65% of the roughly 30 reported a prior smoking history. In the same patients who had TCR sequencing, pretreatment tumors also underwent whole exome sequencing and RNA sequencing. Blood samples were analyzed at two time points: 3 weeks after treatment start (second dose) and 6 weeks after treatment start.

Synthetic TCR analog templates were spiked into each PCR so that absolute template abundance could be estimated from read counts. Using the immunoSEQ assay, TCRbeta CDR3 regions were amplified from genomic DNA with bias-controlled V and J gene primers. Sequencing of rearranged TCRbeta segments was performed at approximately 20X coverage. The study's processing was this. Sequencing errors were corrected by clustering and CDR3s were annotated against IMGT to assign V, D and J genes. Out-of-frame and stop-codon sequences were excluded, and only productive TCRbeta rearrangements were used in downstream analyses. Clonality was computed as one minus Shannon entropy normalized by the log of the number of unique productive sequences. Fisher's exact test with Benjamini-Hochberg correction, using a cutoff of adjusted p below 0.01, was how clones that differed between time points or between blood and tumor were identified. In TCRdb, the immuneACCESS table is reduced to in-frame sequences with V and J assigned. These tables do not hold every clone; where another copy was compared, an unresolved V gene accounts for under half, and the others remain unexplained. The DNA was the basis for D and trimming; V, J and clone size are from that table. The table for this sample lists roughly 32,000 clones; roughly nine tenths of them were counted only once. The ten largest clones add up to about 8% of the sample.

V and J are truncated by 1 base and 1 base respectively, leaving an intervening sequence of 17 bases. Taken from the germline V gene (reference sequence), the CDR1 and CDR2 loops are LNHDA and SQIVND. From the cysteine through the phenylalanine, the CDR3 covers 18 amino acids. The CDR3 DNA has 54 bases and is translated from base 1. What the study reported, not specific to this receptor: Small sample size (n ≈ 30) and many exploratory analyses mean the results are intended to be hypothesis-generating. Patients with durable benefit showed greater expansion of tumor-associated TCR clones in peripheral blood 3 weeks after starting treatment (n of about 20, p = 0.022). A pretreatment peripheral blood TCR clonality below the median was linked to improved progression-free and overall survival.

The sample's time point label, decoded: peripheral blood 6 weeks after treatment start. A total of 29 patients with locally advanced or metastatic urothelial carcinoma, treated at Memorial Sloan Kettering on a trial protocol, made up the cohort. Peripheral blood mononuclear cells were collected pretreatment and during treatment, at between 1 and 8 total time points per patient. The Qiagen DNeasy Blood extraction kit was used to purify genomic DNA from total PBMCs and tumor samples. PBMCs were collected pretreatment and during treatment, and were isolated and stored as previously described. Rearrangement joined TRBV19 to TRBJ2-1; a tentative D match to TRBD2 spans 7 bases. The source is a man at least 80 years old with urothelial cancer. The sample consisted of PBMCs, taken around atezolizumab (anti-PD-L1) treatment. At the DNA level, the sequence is TGTGCCAGTAGTATAGGTTGGCGGGGGCAAAGGTCCTACAATGAGCAGTTCTTC. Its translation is CASSIGWRGQRSYNEQFF.